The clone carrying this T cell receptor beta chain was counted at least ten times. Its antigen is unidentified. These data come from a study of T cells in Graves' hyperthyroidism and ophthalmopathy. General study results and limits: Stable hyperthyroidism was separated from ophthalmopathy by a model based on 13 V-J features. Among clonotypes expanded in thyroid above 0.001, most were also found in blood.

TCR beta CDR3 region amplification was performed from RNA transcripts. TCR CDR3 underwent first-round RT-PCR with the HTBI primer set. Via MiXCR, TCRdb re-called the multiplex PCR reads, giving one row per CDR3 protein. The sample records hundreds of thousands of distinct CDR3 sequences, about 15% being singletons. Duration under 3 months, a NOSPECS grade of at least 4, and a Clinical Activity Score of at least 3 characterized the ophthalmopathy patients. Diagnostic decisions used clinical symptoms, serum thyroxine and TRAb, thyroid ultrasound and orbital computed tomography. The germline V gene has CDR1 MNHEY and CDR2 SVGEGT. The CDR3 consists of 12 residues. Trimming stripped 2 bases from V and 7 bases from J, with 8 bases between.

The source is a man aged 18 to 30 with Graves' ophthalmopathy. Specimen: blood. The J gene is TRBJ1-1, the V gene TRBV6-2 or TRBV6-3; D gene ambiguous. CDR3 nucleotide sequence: TGTGCCAGCAGTTACCAGGACGGTGAAGCTTTCTTT. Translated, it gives CASSYQDGEAFF.